This T cell receptor beta chain was documented in a study of OX40 agonist ivuxolimab in advanced cancers. The table came from immunoSEQ multiplex PCR; TCRdb's copy has only in-frame clones and leaves some out. The sample has tens of thousands of clones; about 80% are singletons. Looked up from germline, CDR1 is GTSNPN and CDR2 is SVGIG (reference sequence). The V end was cut by 5 bases, the J end by 7 bases, with 21 bases between. The CDR3 spans 14 residues. The rearrangement joins TRBV30 to TRBJ2-7, with TRBD2 as a possible D gene (5 bases). This receptor was taken from an adult with an advanced solid tumor such as melanoma, head and neck, liver or kidney cancer. The material was CD4+ or CD8+ T cells sorted from blood, obtained in a trial of the OX40 agonist ivuxolimab. The CDR3 here is CAWAYGASTPEQYF. The CDR3 region has the DNA TGTGCCTGGGCATATGGCGCTAGCACCCCTGAGCAGTACTTC.